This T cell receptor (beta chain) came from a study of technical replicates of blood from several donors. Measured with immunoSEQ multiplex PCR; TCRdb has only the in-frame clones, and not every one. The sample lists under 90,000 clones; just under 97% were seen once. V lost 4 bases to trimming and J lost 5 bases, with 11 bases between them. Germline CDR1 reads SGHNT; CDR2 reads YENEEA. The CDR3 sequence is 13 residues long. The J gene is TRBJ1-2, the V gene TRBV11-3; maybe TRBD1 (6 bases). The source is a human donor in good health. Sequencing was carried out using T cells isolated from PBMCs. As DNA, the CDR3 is TGTGCCAGCAGCTCAGGACAGAAGTATGGCTACACCTTC. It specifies CASSSGQKYGYTF. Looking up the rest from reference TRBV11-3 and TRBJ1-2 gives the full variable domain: EAGVVQSPRYKIIEKKQPVAFWCNPISGHNTLYWYLQNLGQGPELLIRYENEEAVDDSQLPKDRFSAERLKGVDSTLKIQPAELGDSAVYLCASSSGQKYGYTFGSGTRLTVV.